The sequence of this T cell receptor beta chain was determined in a study of blood T cell repertoires in COVID-19 (dated by TCRdb to the early 2020s). General notes on the study: Samples covering the acute and convalescent phases of COVID-19 were provided by collaborators in the United States, Italy and Spain. The repertoires were made available in a free public database intended to serve as a resource for research on the immune response to SARS-CoV-2. Samples came from the ongoing ImmuneRACE study (first 160 participants) plus 1,254 subjects from 6 global collaborators. The dataset comprised deeply sampled blood TCRbeta repertoires from subjects exposed to, actively infected with, or recovered from COVID-19. The material from the prospective study consisted of cDNA or gDNA derived from T cells, B-cell-depleted T cells, or PBMCs. Where HLA class I and class II types were available, the types were taken from metadata supplied by the sample provider, not from assay-based typing. Sample metadata almost always included a de-identified subject ID, COVID-19 status, age in years and sex.

From V the trimming removes 4 bases and from J it removes 9 bases, while the gene matches leave 12 bases of the junction unaccounted for. From the germline V gene (reference sequence), CDR1 is LGHDT and CDR2 is YNNKEL. The CDR3 runs 15 residues from the cysteine to the phenylalanine. The sequence is cut down to CDR3 DNA, 45 bases in frame from base 1. TCRbeta CDR3 regions were amplified from genomic DNA by means of the immunoSEQ Assay, a bias-controlled multiplex PCR. The published analysis was carried out like this. The number of nucleated cells in each sample was estimated by amplification of reference gene primers within the assay. To quantify the absolute abundance of each unique TCRbeta CDR3 rearrangement, sequence reads were collapsed and filtered. For each sample, productive Simpson clonality was calculated as the square root of Simpson's diversity index over productive rearrangements. The table comes from immuneACCESS by way of TCRdb, which keeps in-frame sequences with V and J called. Part of the clones is missing from these tables; in studies checked, under half for an unresolved V gene and the rest for unknown reasons. Clone size and the V and J calls come from that table; the DNA yielded D and trimming. The sample table contains roughly 260,000 clones; only one count was recorded for about four fifths of them. Of the sample, roughly 4.7% is held by the ten largest clones.

This clone was seen a few times. Its cognate antigen has yet to be identified. Base qualities are missing; no much larger clone stands one base away. The collaborating institutions used their own protocols to collect whole blood in K2EDTA tubes. Collaborator samples were shipped for TCRbeta analysis as frozen whole blood, isolated PBMCs, or DNA extracted from either sample type. Study-wide findings and limitations: Clinical and demographic metadata were provided uncurated, with the amount varying by source and participant.

The sequence links TRBV3-1 (or the pseudogene TRBV3-2) to TRBJ1-1; TRBD1 aligns with 9 central bases. Source material: peripheral blood. The clonotype originates from a woman in her seventies with acute or convalescent COVID-19. The nucleotide sequence reads as follows: TGTGCCAGCAGCCCCGAATGGGGACAGGGATCCAAAGCTTTCTTT. The translation is CASSPEWGQGSKAFF.